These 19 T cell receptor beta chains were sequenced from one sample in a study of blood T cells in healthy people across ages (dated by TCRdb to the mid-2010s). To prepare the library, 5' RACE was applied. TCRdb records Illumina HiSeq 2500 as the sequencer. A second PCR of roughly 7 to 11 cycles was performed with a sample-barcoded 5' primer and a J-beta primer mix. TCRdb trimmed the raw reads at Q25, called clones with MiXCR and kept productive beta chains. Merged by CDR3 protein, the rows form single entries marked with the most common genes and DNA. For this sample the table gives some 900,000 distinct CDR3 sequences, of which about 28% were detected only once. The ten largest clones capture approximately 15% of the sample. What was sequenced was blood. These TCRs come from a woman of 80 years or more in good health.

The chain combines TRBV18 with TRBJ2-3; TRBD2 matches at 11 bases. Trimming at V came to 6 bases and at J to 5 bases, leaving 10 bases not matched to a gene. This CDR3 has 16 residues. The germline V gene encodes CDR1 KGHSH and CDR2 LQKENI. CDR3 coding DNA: TGTGCCAGCTCCTCGCTAGCGGGACTAGCGGTAGATACGCAGTATTTT. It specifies CASSSLAGLAVDTQYF.

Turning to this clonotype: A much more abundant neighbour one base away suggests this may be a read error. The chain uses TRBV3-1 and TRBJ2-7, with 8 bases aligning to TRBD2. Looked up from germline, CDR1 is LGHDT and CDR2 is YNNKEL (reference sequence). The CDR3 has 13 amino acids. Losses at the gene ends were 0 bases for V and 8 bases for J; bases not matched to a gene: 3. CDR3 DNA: TGTGCCAGCAGCCAAGAGAGCGGGAGAAAGCAGTACTTC. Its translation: CASSQESGRKQYF.

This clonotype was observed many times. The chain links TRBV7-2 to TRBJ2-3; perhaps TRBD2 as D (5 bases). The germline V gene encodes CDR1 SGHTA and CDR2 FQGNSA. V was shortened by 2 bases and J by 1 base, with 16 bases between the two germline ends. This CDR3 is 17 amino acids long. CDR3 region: CASSLMYGRARTDTQYF. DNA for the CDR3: TGTGCCAGCAGCTTAATGTATGGGCGGGCGCGCACAGATACGCAGTATTTT.

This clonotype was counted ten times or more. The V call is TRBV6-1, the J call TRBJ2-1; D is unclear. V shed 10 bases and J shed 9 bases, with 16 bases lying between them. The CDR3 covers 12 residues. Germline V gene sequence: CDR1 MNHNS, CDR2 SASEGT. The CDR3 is CAIHLWAGEQFF. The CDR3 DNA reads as TGTGCCATACACCTTTGGGCTGGTGAGCAGTTCTTC.

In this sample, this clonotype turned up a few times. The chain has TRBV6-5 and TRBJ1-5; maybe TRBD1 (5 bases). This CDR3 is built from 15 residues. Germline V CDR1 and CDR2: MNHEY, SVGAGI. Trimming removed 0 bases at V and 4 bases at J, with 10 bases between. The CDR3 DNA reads TGTGCCAGCAGTTACTCCGTAGGGGCGAATCAGCCCCAGCATTTT. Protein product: CASSYSVGANQPQHF.

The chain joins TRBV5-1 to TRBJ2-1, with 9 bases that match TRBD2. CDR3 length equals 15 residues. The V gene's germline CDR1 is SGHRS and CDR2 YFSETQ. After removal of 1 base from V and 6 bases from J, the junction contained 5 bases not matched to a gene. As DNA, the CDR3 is TGCGCCAGCAGCTTGTCCTGCGGGGGGGGCAATGAGCAGTTCTTC. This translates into CASSLSCGGGNEQFF.

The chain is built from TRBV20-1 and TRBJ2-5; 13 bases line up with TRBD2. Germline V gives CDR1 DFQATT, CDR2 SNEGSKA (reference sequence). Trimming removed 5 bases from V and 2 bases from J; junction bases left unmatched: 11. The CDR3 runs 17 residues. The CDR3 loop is CSASHGTSGNYQETQYF. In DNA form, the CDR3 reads TGCAGTGCTTCCCACGGGACTAGCGGGAATTATCAAGAGACCCAGTACTTC.

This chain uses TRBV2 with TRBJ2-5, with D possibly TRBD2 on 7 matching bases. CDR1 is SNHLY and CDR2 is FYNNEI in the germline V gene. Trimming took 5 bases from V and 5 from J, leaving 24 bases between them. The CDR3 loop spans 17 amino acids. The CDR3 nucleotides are TGTGCCAGCAGTACACAGGGCCGGGCGACAGCGGGGGAGACCCAGTACTTC. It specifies CASSTQGRATAGETQYF.

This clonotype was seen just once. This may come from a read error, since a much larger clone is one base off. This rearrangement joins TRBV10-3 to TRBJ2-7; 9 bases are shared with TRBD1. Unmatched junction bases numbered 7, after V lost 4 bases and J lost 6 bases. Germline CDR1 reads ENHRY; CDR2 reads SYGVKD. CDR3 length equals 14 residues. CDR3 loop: CAISGTGGWVEQYF. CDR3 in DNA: TGTGCCATCAGTGGTACAGGGGGCTGGGTCGAGCAGTACTTC.

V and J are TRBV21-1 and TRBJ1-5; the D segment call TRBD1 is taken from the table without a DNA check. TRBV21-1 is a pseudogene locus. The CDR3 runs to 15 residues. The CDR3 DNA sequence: TGTGCCAGCAGCCCCCGGGACAGGAGCAATCAGTCCCAGCATTTT. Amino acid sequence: CASSPRDRSNQSQHF.

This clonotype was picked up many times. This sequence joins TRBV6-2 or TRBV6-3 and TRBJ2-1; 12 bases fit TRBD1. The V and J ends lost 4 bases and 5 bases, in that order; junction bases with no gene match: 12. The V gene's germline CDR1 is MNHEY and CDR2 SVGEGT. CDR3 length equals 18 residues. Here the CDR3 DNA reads TGTGCCAGCAGTTCCGGGACAGGGGGCCCGCGGAATCACAATGAGCAGTTCTTC. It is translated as CASSSGTGGPRNHNEQFF.

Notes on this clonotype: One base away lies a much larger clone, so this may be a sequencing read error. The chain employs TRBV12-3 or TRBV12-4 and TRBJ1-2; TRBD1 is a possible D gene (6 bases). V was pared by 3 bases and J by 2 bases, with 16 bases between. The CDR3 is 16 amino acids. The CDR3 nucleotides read TGTGCCAGCAGTTTCCGTCCCGGGGGGGGCAACTATGGCTACACCTTC. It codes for CASSFRPGGGNYGYTF.

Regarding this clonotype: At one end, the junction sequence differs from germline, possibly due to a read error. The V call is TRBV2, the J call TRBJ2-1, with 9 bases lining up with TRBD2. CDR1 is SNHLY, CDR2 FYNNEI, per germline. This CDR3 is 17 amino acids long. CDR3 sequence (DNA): TGTGCCAGCAGTGAACGCGGGGGGGCCGGGACGCACAATGAGCGGTTCTTC. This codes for CASSERGGAGTHNERFF.

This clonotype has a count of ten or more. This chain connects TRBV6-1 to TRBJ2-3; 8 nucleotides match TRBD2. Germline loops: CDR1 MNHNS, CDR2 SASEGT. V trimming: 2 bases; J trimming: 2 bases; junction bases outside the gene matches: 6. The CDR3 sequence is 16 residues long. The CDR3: CASSEILAESTDTQYF. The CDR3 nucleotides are TGTGCCAGCAGTGAAATACTAGCGGAGTCCACAGATACGCAGTATTTT.

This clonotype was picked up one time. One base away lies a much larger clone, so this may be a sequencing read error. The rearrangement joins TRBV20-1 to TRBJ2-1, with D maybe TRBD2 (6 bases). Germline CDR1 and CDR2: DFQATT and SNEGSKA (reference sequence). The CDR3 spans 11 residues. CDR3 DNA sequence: TGCAGGGCTAGAACTAGCCAAGAGCAGTTCTTC. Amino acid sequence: CRARTSQEQFF.

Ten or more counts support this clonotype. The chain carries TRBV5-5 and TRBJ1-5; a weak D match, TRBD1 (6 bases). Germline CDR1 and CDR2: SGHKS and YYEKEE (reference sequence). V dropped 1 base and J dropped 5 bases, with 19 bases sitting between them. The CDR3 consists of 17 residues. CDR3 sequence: CASSLIDTGKVHQPQHF. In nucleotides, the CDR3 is TGTGCCAGCAGCTTGATCGATACAGGGAAGGTTCATCAGCCCCAGCATTTT.

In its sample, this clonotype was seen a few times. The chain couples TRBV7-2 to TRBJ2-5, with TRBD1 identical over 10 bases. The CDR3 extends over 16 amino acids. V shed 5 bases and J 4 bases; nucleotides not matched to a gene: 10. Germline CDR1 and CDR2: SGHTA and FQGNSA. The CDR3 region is CASSLRQGARAETQYF. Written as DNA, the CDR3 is TGTGCCAGCAGCCTACGACAGGGGGCGAGAGCAGAGACCCAGTACTTC.

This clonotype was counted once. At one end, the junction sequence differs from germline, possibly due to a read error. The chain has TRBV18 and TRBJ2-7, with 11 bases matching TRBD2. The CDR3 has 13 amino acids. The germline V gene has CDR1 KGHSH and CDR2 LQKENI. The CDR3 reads CASRGTSGYEQDF. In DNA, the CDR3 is TGTGCCAGTCGCGGGACTAGCGGCTACGAGCAGGACTTC.

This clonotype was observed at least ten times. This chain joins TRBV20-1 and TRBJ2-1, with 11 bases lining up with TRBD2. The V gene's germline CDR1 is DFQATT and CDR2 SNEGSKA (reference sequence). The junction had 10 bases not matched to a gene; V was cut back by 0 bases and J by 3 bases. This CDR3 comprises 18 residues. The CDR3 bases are TGCAGTGCTAGAGATCGGCTAGCGGGAGGATTAAACTACAATGAGCAGTTCTTC. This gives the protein CSARDRLAGGLNYNEQFF.